The 32 T cell receptor beta chains reported below all come from one sample, sequenced in a study of long-term antiretroviral therapy in people with HIV. Version v3.0 of the immunoSEQ assay was performed at survey level. The repertoire was sequenced with immunoSEQ multiplex PCR; TCRdb's copy has only in-frame clones and lacks some. The data hold approximately 17,000 clones, with around 73% observed a single time. The material was unsorted PBMCs, obtained about 3.1 years after starting antiretroviral therapy. These receptor sequences come from a woman aged 40 to 50 with HIV.

A remark on this clone: Other DNA sequences in this specimen translate into the identical CDR3. The chain joins TRBV5-1 to TRBJ1-2; D gene ambiguous. CDR1 is SGHRS, CDR2 YFSETQ, per germline. Trimming pared 2 bases from V and 0 bases from J, leaving 5 bases between. The CDR3 consists of 13 residues. CDR3 DNA: TGCGCCAGCAGCTTAACCGCTAACTATGGCTACACCTTC. Its protein is CASSLTANYGYTF.

The chain recombines TRBV18 with TRBJ1-1; maybe TRBD1 (6 bases). Germline V lookup: CDR1 KGHSH, CDR2 LQKENI. V was clipped by 4 bases and J by 1 base, with 13 bases between them. CDR3 size: 15 residues. CDR3 protein: CASSLRGVGNTEAFF. In DNA, the CDR3 is TGTGCCAGCTCACTGAGGGGGGTCGGGAACACTGAAGCTTTCTTT.

The gene calls are TRBV27 and TRBJ2-1, with D possibly TRBD2 on 6 matching bases. This CDR3 comprises 16 residues. V dropped 3 bases and J dropped 1 base, with 13 bases sitting between them. The germline V gene has CDR1 MNHEY and CDR2 SMNVEV (reference sequence). CDR3 bases: TGTGCCAGCAGTTTTGGGGGTCGGGGGTCCTACAATGAGCAGTTCTTC. Translation gives CASSFGGRGSYNEQFF.

The rearrangement joins TRBV6-5 to TRBJ2-2, with TRBD2 identical over 9 bases. The V gene end was trimmed by 10 bases and the J gene end by 7 bases; junction bases not matched to a gene: 10. In germline, CDR1 is MNHEY, CDR2 SVGAGI. This CDR3 has 14 amino acids. CDR3 bases: TGTGCCACCCGGTCTAGCGGGGATGGCGGGGAGCTGTTTTTT. Protein: CATRSSGDGGELFF.

The V and J genes are TRBV2 and TRBJ2-3; possible D gene TRBD1, 5 bases. The CDR3 runs to 16 residues. CDR1 is SNHLY and CDR2 is FYNNEI in the germline V gene. Trimming shortened V by 1 base and J by 2 bases, and 13 bases separated the two germline ends. This CDR3 reads CASSEGAGIFTDTQYF. The CDR3 nucleotides read TGTGCCAGCAGTGAAGGGGCAGGGATTTTCACAGATACGCAGTATTTT.

This sequence joins TRBV7-9 and TRBJ1-1; possibly TRBD1 for D (6 bases). Germline CDR1 and CDR2: SEHNR and FQNEAQ (reference sequence). The CDR3 loop spans 13 amino acids. V was pared by 8 bases and J by 11 bases, with 21 bases between. The DNA for the CDR3 is TGTGCCAGCCGACAACCGGGACAAGGCCTCGCTTTCTTT. Residues: CASRQPGQGLAFF.

V is TRBV2 and J is TRBJ1-3, with D hard to call. V was pared by 3 bases and J by 4 bases, with 4 bases between. This CDR3 has 12 amino acids. CDR1 is SNHLY, CDR2 FYNNEI, per germline. CDR3 DNA sequence: TGTGCCAGCAGTGATCAGGGAAACACCATATATTTT. Translated, it gives CASSDQGNTIYF.

V and J are TRBV7-2 and TRBJ2-3; D uncertain. With 3 bases removed from V and 2 bases from J, the gap between germline ends came to 0 bases. CDR1 and CDR2 (germline): SGHTA, FQGNSA. The CDR3 is made up of 11 amino acids. The CDR3 here is CASSFTDTQYF. The CDR3, as DNA: TGTGCCAGCAGCTTCACAGATACGCAGTATTTT.

This clone was picked up one time. The chain combines TRBV5-1 with TRBJ2-7; the D is unclear. This CDR3 spans 13 amino acids. Trimming removed 0 bases from V and 9 bases from J, with 13 bases in between. The germline CDR1 and CDR2 sequences are SGHRS and YFSETQ. The CDR3 protein is CASSLAGFSRQYF. CDR3 coding DNA: TGCGCCAGCAGCTTGGCGGGCTTCTCTAGGCAGTACTTC.

The rearrangement links TRBV6-5 to TRBJ1-1, with D perhaps TRBD1 (6 bases). This CDR3 contains 14 residues. Germline CDR1 is MNHEY and CDR2 is SVGAGI. V lost 4 bases, J lost 1 base, and 10 bases lay in between. The CDR3 spells CASSLVQGNTEAFF. The CDR3, as DNA: TGTGCCAGCAGTTTAGTACAGGGGAACACTGAAGCTTTCTTT.

This clone was detected only a few times. The rearrangement uses TRBV30 and TRBJ1-2; no clear D. This CDR3 has 13 residues. Looked up from germline, CDR1 is GTSNPN and CDR2 is SVGIG (reference sequence). The V end was cut by 0 bases, the J end by 6 bases, with 11 bases between. Written as DNA, the CDR3 is TGTGCCTGGAGTGTGGGCCGTACGAATGGCTACACCTTC. This translates into CAWSVGRTNGYTF.

The rearrangement links TRBV6-5 to TRBJ1-2; a possible D gene is TRBD1 (5 bases). V was cut by 2 bases and J by 1 base, with 14 bases left in between. The length of the CDR3 is 16 residues. Germline CDR1 and CDR2: MNHEY and SVGAGI. CDR3 amino acids: CASSYDWGKINYGYTF. For the CDR3, the DNA is TGTGCCAGCAGTTACGACTGGGGGAAAATTAACTATGGCTACACCTTC.

This chain joins TRBV5-1 and TRBJ2-1, with D perhaps TRBD2 (6 bases). Between the trimmed V and J ends, which lost 1 base and 6 bases, there was a span of 14 bases. CDR3 length: 15 amino acids. Germline assignment: CDR1 SGHRS and CDR2 YFSETQ. This chain's CDR3 is CASSLTRTTFNEQFF. The DNA of the CDR3 is TGCGCCAGCAGCTTGACTAGGACTACCTTCAATGAGCAGTTCTTC.

The chain joins TRBV11-3 to TRBJ2-2, with a weak D call TRBD2 (5 bases). In germline, CDR1 is SGHNT, CDR2 YENEEA. This CDR3 is built from 14 residues. V lost 5 bases to trimming and J lost 6 bases, with 13 bases between them. CDR3 sequence: CASSLASGAGELFF. The CDR3 nucleotides read TGTGCCAGCAGCCTAGCCTCCGGGGCCGGGGAGCTGTTTTTT.

The chain carries TRBV6-1 and TRBJ1-2; 9 positions match TRBD1. The CDR3 contains 15 residues. V lost 4 bases, J lost 4 bases, and 7 bases stayed unmatched. Germline values: CDR1 MNHNS, CDR2 SASEGT. In nucleotides, the CDR3 is TGTGCCAGCAGTGGCGGACAGGGGTTTATCTATGGCTACACCTTC. It yields the protein CASSGGQGFIYGYTF.

V gene TRBV7-6 combines with J gene TRBJ1-1; D remains ambiguous. Trimming removed 1 base from V and 3 bases from J, with 9 bases in between. This CDR3 has 14 residues. Germline-derived CDR1 and CDR2 are SGHVS and FNYEAQ. The CDR3, as DNA: TGTGCCAGCAGCTTAGAAAGGGAGGACACTGAAGCTTTCTTT. Amino acids: CASSLEREDTEAFF.

The gene calls are TRBV7-9 and TRBJ1-2, with 8 bases that match TRBD1. Germline V lookup: CDR1 SEHNR, CDR2 FQNEAQ (reference sequence). Unmatched junction bases numbered 7, after V lost 5 bases and J lost 8 bases. The CDR3 is 13 amino acids. This CDR3 reads CASSPGQGGGYTF. The CDR3 DNA follows: TGTGCCAGCAGCCCCGGACAGGGAGGCGGCTACACCTTC.

The chain joins TRBV5-4 to TRBJ1-1, with D possibly TRBD1 on 6 matching bases. V was trimmed by 7 bases and J by 5 bases, leaving 24 bases between them. The germline CDR1 and CDR2 sequences are SGHNT and YYREEE (reference sequence). The CDR3 loop spans 16 amino acids. The CDR3 coding sequence is TGTGCCAGCCACGTGGGGGGCGGTCGTACGGGGACTGAAGCTTTCTTT. It yields the protein CASHVGGGRTGTEAFF.

The rearrangement joins TRBV29-1 to TRBJ2-3, with TRBD1 matching 7 bases. J lost 0 bases, V lost 6 bases, and 9 bases had no gene match. The CDR3 extends over 15 amino acids. CDR1 and CDR2 (germline): SQVTM, ANQGSEA. CDR3 amino acids: CSVEKQGSSTDTQYF. In DNA, the CDR3 is TGCAGCGTAGAAAAACAGGGGAGCAGCACAGATACGCAGTATTTT.

The rearrangement uses TRBV12-5 and TRBJ1-6; D may be TRBD1 (5 bases). CDR1 and CDR2 (germline): LGHNT, FRNRAP. V gave up 6 bases and J gave up 14 bases, with 14 bases separating them. CDR3 length: 12 amino acids. Written as DNA, the CDR3 is TGTGCTAGTGGAACAGGCGGCCTGACCCTCCACTTT. Protein sequence: CASGTGGLTLHF.

Only a few counts were recorded for this clone. This chain connects TRBV10-3 to TRBJ1-2; perhaps TRBD1 as D (5 bases). The CDR3 length is 14 residues. V lost 4 bases, J lost 3 bases, and 12 bases lay in between. Germline CDR1 and CDR2: ENHRY and SYGVKD. The CDR3 coding sequence is TGTGCCATCAGTGGGCGGGACTCCCACTATGGCTACACCTTC. Amino acid sequence: CAISGRDSHYGYTF.

The chain is built from TRBV10-3 and TRBJ1-3; 9 bases align to TRBD1. The germline V gene has CDR1 ENHRY and CDR2 SYGVKD. The length of the CDR3 is 13 residues. The junction had 4 bases not matched to a gene; V was cut back by 5 bases and J by 8 bases. The CDR3 DNA reads as TGTGCCATCAGTCCGGGACAGGGCCACACCATATATTTT. Translated, it gives CAISPGQGHTIYF.

CDR3 bases: TGTGCCAGCACAAAGAGGGGCGGGGGTAATCAGCCCCAGCATTTT. Its translation is CASTKRGGGNQPQHF. The rearrangement links TRBV6-6 to TRBJ1-5, with D tentatively TRBD1 (5 bases). The V gene lost 7 bases and the J gene lost 4 bases, with 17 bases spanning the gap. This CDR3 spans 15 amino acids. The germline V gene has CDR1 MNHNY and CDR2 SVGAGI (reference sequence).

This chain links TRBV5-1 with TRBJ1-1, with 7 bases identical to TRBD1. Losses at the gene ends were 3 bases for V and 2 bases for J; bases not matched to a gene: 4. CDR1 and CDR2 from the germline V gene are SGHRS and YFSETQ. CDR3 length: 14 residues. CDR3: CASSSRDSNTEAFF. CDR3 nucleotides: TGCGCCAGCAGCTCTAGGGACAGTAACACTGAAGCTTTCTTT.

The chain recombines TRBV30 with TRBJ2-2; D gene ambiguous. The CDR3 loop spans 14 amino acids. Trimming took 0 bases from V and 3 from J, leaving 8 bases between them. Germline CDR1 GTSNPN, CDR2 SVGIG (reference sequence). The CDR3 DNA follows: TGTGCCTGGAGTGTACTGATGTACACCGGGGAGCTGTTTTTT. As protein: CAWSVLMYTGELFF.

The chain carries TRBV5-1 and TRBJ1-3, with 7 bases aligning to TRBD1. The CDR3 contains 16 residues. The germline CDR1 and CDR2 sequences are SGHRS and YFSETQ. Trimming at V came to 0 bases and at J to 0 bases, leaving 3 bases not matched to a gene. The CDR3 nucleotides are TGCGCCAGCAGCTTGGGGGACAGCTACTCTGGAAACACCATATATTTT. It encodes CASSLGDSYSGNTIYF.

The rearrangement links TRBV7-9 to TRBJ2-1, with D tentatively TRBD1 (6 bases). The germline V and J ends were trimmed by 5 bases and 2 bases, with 10 bases remaining between them. The CDR3 loop spans 14 amino acids. The germline V gene has CDR1 SEHNR and CDR2 FQNEAQ (reference sequence). In nucleotides, the CDR3 is TGTGCCAGCAGCCACAGGGCTACCTACAATGAGCAGTTCTTC. Protein: CASSHRATYNEQFF.

The chain recombines TRBV5-1 with TRBJ1-2, with 8 bases matching TRBD1. Germline CDR1 reads SGHRS; CDR2 reads YFSETQ. CDR3 length: 14 amino acids. The trim removed 4 bases at V and 4 bases at J, leaving 6 bases unmatched. Here the CDR3 DNA reads TGCGCCAGCAGCCCCGACGACAGGGGCTATGGCTACACCTTC. As protein: CASSPDDRGYGYTF. The full variable domain, rest sourced from reference TRBV5-1 and TRBJ1-2, is KAGVTQTPRYLIKTRGQQVTLSCSPISGHRSVSWYQQTPGQGLQFLFEYFSETQRNKGNFPGRFSGRQFSNSRSEMNVSTLELGDSALYLCASSPDDRGYGYTFGSGTRLTVV.

As concerns this clone: The identical CDR3 is also encoded by other nucleotide sequences in the sample. The V gene is TRBV18, the J gene TRBJ1-2; TRBD1 agrees at 12 bases. After removal of 6 bases from V and 2 bases from J, the junction contained 7 bases not matched to a gene. The CDR3 has 16 residues. Germline lookup yields CDR1 KGHSH and CDR2 LQKENI. Here the CDR3 DNA reads TGTGCCAGCTCGACGGGGACAGGGGGCGACAACTATGGCTACACCTTC. Amino acid sequence: CASSTGTGGDNYGYTF.

The rearrangement joins TRBV6-5 to TRBJ1-2; no clear D. CDR1 is MNHEY and CDR2 is SVGAGI in the germline V gene. Trimming left V 5 bases short and J 8 bases short, with 21 bases between. The CDR3 length is 15 residues. This chain's CDR3 is CASSRLPGRPKGYTF. The CDR3 DNA is TGTGCCAGCAGTCGCCTACCGGGCAGACCTAAAGGCTACACCTTC.

Only a few counts were recorded for this clone. The CDR3 DNA reads as TGCGCCAGCAGGGGGGAGGTACCGACGCAGTATTTT. Translated, it gives CASRGEVPTQYF. V usage is TRBV5-1 and J usage is TRBJ2-3; D possibly corresponds to TRBD2 (6 bases). The V end was cut by 5 bases, the J end by 9 bases, with 13 bases between. CDR1 SGHRS and CDR2 YFSETQ come from the germline V gene. This CDR3 has 12 amino acids.

The chain links TRBV5-6 to TRBJ1-1, with D uncertain. The CDR3 is made up of 14 amino acids. The V end was cut by 1 base, the J end by 1 base, with 8 bases between. In germline, CDR1 is SGHDT, CDR2 YYEEEE. This CDR3 is CASSLPGSNTEAFF. The CDR3 DNA reads TGTGCCAGCAGCTTGCCCGGGTCGAACACTGAAGCTTTCTTT.